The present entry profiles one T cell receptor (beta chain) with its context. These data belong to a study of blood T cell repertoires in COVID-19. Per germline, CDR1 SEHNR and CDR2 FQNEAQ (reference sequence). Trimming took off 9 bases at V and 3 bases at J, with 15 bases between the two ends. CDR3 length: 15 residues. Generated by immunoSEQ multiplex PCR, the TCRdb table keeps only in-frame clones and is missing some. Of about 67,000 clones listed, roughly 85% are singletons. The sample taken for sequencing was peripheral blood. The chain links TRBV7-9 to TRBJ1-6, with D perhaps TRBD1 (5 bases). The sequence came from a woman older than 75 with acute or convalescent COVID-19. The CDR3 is CASASTAFYNSPLHF. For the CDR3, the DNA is TGTGCCAGTGCCTCGACAGCGTTCTATAATTCACCCCTCCACTTT. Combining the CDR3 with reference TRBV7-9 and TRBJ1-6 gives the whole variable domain DTGVSQNPRHKITKRGQNVTFRCDPISEHNRLYWYRQTLGQGPEFLTYFQNEAQLEKSRLLSDRFSAERPKGSFSTLEIQRTEQGDSAMYLCASASTAFYNSPLHFGNGTRLTVT.